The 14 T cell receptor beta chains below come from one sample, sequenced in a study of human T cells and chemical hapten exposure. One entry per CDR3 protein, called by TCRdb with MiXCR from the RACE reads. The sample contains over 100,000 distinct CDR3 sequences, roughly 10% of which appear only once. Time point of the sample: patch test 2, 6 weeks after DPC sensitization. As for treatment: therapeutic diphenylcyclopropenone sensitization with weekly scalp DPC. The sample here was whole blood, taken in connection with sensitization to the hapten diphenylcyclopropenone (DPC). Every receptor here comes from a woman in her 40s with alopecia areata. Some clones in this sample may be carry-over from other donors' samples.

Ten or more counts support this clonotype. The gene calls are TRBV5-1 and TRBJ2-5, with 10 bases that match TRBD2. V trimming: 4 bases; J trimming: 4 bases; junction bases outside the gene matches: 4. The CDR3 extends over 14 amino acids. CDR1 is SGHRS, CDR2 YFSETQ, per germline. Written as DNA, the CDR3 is TGCGCCAGCAGCGAGGTAGCGGGGGGAGAGACCCAGTACTTC. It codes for CASSEVAGGETQYF.

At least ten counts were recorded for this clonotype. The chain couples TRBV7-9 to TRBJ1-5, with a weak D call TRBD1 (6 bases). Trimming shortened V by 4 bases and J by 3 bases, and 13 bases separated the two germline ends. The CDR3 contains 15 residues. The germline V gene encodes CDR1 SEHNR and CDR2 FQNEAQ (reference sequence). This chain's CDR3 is CASSSAQGINQPQHF. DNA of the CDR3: TGTGCCAGCAGCTCAGCCCAGGGGATCAATCAGCCCCAGCATTTT.

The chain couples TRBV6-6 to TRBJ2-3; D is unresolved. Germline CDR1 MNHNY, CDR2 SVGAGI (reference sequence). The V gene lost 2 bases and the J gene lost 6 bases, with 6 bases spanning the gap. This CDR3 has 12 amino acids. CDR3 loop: CASSYQLDTQYF. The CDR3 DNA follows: TGTGCCAGCAGTTACCAACTGGATACGCAGTATTTT.

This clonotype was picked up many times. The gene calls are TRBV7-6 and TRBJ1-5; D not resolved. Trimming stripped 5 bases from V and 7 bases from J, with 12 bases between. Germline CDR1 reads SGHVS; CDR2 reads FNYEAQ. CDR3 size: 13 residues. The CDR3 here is CASSRGDLQPQHF. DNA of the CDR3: TGTGCCAGCAGCAGAGGCGACTTACAGCCCCAGCATTTT.

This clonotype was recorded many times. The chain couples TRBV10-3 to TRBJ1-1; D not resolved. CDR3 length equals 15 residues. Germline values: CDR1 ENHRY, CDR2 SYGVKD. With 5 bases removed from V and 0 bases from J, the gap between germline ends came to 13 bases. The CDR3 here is CAISYTANMNTEAFF. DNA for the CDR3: TGTGCCATCAGTTACACGGCAAACATGAACACTGAAGCTTTCTTT.

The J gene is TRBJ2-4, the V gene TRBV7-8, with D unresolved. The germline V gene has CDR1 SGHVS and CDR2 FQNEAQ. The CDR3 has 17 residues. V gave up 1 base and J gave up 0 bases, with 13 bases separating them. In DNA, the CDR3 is TGTGCCAGCAGCTTAGGACGGGTTGTCCTAGCCAAAAACATTCAGTACTTC. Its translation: CASSLGRVVLAKNIQYF.

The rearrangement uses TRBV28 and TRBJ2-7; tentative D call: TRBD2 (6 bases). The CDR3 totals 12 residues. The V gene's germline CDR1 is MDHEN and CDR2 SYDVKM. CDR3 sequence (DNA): TGTGGGGCGGGGTCCAGCTCCTACGAGCAGTACTTC. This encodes CGAGSSSYEQYF. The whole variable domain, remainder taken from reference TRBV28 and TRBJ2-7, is DVKVTQSSRYLVKRTGEKVFLECVQDMDHENMFWYRQDPGLGLRLIYFSYDVKMKEKGDIPEGYSVSREKKERFSLILESASTNQTSMYLCGAGSSSYEQYFGPGTRLTVT.

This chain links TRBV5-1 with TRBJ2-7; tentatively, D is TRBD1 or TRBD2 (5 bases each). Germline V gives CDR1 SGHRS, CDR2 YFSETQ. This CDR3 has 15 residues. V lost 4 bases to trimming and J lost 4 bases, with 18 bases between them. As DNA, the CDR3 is TGCGCCAGCAGCCTCTACGGGACGGAAGGTTACGAGCAGTACTTC. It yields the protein CASSLYGTEGYEQYF.

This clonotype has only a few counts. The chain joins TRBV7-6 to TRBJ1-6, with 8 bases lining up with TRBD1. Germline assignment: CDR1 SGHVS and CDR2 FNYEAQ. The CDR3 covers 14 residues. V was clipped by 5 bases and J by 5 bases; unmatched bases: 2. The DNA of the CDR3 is TGTGCCAGCAGCGTGGGACAGGATAATTCACCCCTCCACTTT. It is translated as CASSVGQDNSPLHF.

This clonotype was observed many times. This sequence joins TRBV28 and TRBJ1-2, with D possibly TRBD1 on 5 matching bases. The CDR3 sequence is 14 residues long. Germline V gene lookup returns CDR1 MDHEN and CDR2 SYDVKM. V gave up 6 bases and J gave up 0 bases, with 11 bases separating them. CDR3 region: CASRGTDTNYGYTF. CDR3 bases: TGTGCCAGCAGGGGGACCGATACTAACTATGGCTACACCTTC.

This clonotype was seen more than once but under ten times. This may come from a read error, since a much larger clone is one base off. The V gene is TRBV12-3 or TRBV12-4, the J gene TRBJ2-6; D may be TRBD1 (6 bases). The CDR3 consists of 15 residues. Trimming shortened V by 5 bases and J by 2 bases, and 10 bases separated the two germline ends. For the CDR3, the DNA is TGTGCCAGCAGTCAAACAGGGACTGGGGCCAACGTCCTGACTTTC. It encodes CASSQTGTGANVLTF.

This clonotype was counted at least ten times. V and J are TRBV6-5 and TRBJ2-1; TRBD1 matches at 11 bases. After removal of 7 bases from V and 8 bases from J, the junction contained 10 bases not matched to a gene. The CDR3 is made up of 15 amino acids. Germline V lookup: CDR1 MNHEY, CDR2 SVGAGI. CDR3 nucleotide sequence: TGTGCCAGCACCCACGTGGGACAGGGGGACCATGAGCAGTTCTTC. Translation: CASTHVGQGDHEQFF.

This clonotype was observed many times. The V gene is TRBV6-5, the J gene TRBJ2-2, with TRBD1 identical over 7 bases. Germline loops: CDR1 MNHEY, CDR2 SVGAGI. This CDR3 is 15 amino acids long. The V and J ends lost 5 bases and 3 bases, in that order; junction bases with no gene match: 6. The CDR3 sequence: CASSEGDRDTGELFF. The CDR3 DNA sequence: TGTGCCAGCAGTGAAGGGGACAGAGACACCGGGGAGCTGTTTTTT.

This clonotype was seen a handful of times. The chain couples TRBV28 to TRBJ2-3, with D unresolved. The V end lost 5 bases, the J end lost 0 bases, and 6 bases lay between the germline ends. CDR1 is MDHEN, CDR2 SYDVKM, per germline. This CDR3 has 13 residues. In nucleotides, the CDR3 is TGTGCCAGCAGTGGGTACAGCACAGATACGCAGTATTTT. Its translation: CASSGYSTDTQYF.